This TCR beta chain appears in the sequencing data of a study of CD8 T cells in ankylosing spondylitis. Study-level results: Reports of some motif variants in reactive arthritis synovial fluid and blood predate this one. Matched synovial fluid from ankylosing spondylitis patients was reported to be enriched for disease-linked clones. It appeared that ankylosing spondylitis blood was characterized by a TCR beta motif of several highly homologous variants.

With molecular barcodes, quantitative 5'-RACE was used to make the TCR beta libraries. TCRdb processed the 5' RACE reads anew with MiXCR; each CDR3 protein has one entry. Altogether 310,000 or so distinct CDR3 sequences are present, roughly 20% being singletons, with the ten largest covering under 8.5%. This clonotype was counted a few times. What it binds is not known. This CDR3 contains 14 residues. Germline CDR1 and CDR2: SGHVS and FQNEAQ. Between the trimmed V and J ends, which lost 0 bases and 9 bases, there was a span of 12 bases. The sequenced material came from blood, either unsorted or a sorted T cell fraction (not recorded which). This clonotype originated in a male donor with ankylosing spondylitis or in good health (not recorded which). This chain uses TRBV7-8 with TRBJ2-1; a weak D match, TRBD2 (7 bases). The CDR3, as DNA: TGTGCCAGCAGCTTAGCGGGGGGGCTGGGTGAGCAGTTCTTC. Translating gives CASSLAGGLGEQFF.